The 2 T cell receptor beta chains below were found in one sample sequenced in a study of blood T cell repertoires in COVID-19. The table came from immunoSEQ multiplex PCR; TCRdb's copy has only in-frame clones and leaves some out. This table holds 400,000 or so clones, 85% to 90% found once. Sequenced: PBMCs or T cells enriched from blood (not recorded which). The receptors here all came from a man younger than 45 who had recovered from COVID-19.

This clone was observed a single time. The rearrangement uses TRBV28 and TRBJ1-2; D is uncertain. This CDR3 is built from 11 residues. Germline V gene sequence: CDR1 MDHEN, CDR2 SYDVKM. V lost 3 bases, J lost 4 bases, and 3 bases lay in between. The CDR3 DNA is TGTGCCAGCAGTTTCGGCTATGGCTACACCTTC. This encodes CASSFGYGYTF.

The chain joins TRBV18 to TRBJ1-1; possibly TRBD1 for D (6 bases). CDR3 size: 16 residues. Germline values: CDR1 KGHSH, CDR2 LQKENI. Trimming left V 3 bases short and J 2 bases short, with 16 bases between. The CDR3 reads CASSPGTPMGNTEAFF. In nucleotides, the CDR3 is TGTGCCAGCTCACCGGGGACACCGATGGGAAACACTGAAGCTTTCTTT. Full variable domain (outside the CDR3, taken from reference TRBV18 and TRBJ1-1): NAGVMQNPRHLVRRRGQEARLRCSPMKGHSHVYWYRQLPEEGLKFMVYLQKENIIDESGMPKERFSAEFPKEGPSILRIQQVVRGDSAAYFCASSPGTPMGNTEAFFGQGTRLTVV.